Listed here is a single T cell receptor beta chain. Profiled with immunoSEQ multiplex PCR; TCRdb holds only in-frame clones, not every one. The repertoire holds a few hundred thousand clones, with 86% as singletons. The length of the CDR3 is 17 residues. Trimming cost V 0 bases and J 4 bases; bases outside gene matches: 9. CDR1 and CDR2 from the germline V gene are SGHRS and YFSETQ. The entry originates in a study of blood T cell repertoires in COVID-19. This rearrangement joins TRBV5-1 to TRBJ1-4, with 7 bases lining up with TRBD1. This TCR derives from a woman in her twenties or thirties with active or convalescent COVID-19. The sequencing input was peripheral blood. The CDR3 nucleotides read TGCGCCAGCAGCTTGGCCGGGTTCGGGACAGTTAATGAAAAACTGTTTTTT. It encodes CASSLAGFGTVNEKLFF.